This TCR beta chain emerged from a study of OX40 agonist ivuxolimab in advanced cancers. The wider study: Dose-escalation patients' cancers were hepatocellular carcinoma, melanoma, renal cell or head and neck cancer. Findings and limits, study-wide: Antigen targets of the expanded peripheral T cells went undetermined. CD8+ T cells averaged more expanded clones than CD4+.

Assay used: immunoSEQ multiplex PCR; TCRdb lists only in-frame clones, some missing. The table records roughly 60,000 clones, 80% to 90% of them present only once. Systemic immunosuppression or a history of autoimmune disease excluded patients. The V end was cut by 4 bases, the J end by 0 bases, with 16 bases between. This CDR3 has 16 residues. Germline V CDR1 and CDR2: SGHTA, FQGTGA. As regards this clone: The antigen remains undetermined.

This chain links TRBV7-3 with TRBJ2-7, with D tentatively TRBD2 (6 bases). The source material was CD4+ or CD8+ T cells sorted from blood, sampled in a trial of the OX40 agonist ivuxolimab. The TCR comes from an adult with an advanced solid tumor such as melanoma, head and neck, liver or kidney cancer. CDR3 in DNA: TGTGCCAGCAGCTCAACCACGGGACTCATCTCCTACGAGCAGTACTTC. Translation gives CASSSTTGLISYEQYF.